Included here is one T cell receptor (beta chain) sequence, with context. Its antigen is currently unknown. Time point indicated: pretreatment peripheral blood. Patients suffered from locally advanced or metastatic urothelial carcinoma. The entry originates in a study of PD-L1 blockade in urothelial cancer. At the level of the study: Blood analysis occurred 3 weeks (second dose) and 6 weeks after treatment start. Findings and limits, study-wide: Better progression-free and overall survival followed lower pretreatment blood clonality.

V was pared by 2 bases and J by 7 bases, with 8 bases of the junction left unmatched. From germline, CDR1 is GTSNPN and CDR2 SVGIG (reference sequence). The CDR3 loop spans 14 amino acids. Clones were sequenced by immunoSEQ multiplex PCR, and TCRdb holds only the in-frame ones, with some missing. The data show 98,000 or so clones, about 90% seen once. V gene TRBV30 combines with J gene TRBJ2-7; 10 nucleotides line up with TRBD1. The TCR originated in a man in his sixties with urothelial cancer. The material was PBMCs, obtained around atezolizumab (anti-PD-L1) treatment. The chain's CDR3 is CAWSRGQGSGEQYF. The CDR3 coding sequence is TGTGCCTGGAGTAGGGGACAGGGGTCGGGGGAGCAGTACTTC.